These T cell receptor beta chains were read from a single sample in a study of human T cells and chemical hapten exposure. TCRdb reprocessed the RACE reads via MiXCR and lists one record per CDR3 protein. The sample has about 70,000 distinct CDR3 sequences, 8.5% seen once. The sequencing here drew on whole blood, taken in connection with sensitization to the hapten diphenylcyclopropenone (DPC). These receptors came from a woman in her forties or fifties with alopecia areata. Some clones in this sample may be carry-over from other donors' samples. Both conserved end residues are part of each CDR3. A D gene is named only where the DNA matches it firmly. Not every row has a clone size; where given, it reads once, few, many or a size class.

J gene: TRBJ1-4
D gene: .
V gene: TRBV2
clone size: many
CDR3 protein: CASSETRGPTNEKLFF
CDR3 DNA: TGTGCCAGCAGTGAAACCCGCGGACCAACTAATGAAAAACTGTTTTTT

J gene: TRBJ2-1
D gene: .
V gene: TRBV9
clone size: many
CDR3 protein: CASSPPTYNEQFF
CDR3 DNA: TGTGCCAGCAGCCCCCCAACCTACAATGAGCAGTTCTTC

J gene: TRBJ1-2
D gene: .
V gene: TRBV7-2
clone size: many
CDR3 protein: CASSLGGSDGYGYTF
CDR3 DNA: TGTGCCAGCAGCTTAGGGGGGTCCGATGGGTATGGCTACACCTTC

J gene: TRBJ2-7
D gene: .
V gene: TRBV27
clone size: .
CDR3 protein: CASSPSDNSYEQYF
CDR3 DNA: TGTGCCAGCAGTCCGTCCGACAACTCCTACGAGCAGTACTTC

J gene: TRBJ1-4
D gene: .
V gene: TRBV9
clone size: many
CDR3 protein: CASSKDEGTFNEKLFF
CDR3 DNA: TGTGCCAGCAGCAAGGACGAGGGGACCTTTAATGAAAAACTGTTTTTT

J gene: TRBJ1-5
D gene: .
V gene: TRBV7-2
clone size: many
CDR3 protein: CASSLSGGRQPQHF
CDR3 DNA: TGTGCCAGCAGCTTATCTGGGGGCAGACAGCCCCAGCATTTT

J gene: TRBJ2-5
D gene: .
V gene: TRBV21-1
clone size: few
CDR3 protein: CASSKQIRQETQYF
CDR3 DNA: TGTGCCAGCAGCAAGCAGATTAGACAAGAGACCCAGTACTTC

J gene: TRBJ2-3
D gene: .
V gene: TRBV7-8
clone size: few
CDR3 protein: CASSGGATDTQYF
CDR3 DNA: TGTGCCAGCAGCGGGGGAGCCACAGATACGCAGTATTTT

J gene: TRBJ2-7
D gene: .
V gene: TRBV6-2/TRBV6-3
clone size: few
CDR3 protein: CASSYNVQGRREQYF
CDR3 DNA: TGTGCCAGCAGTTACAATGTTCAGGGACGGCGCGAGCAGTACTTC

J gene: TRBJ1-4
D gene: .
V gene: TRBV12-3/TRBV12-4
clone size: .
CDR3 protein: CASSTSWGPEKLFF
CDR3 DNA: TGTGCCAGCAGTACTAGCTGGGGGCCCGAAAAACTGTTTTTT

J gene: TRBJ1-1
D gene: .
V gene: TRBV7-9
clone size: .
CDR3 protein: CASSPRQGGTEAFF
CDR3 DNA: TGTGCCAGCAGCCCCCGGCAGGGAGGTACTGAAGCTTTCTTT

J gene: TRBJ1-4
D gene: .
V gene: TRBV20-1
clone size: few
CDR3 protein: CSARDQGRPPLAEKLFF
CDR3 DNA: TGCAGTGCTAGAGATCAGGGCAGGCCCCCTCTGGCAGAAAAACTGTTTTTT

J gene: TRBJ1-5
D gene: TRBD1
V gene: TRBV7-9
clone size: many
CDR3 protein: CASTTGQGVVSNQPQHF
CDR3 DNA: TGTGCCAGCACTACGGGACAGGGGGTCGTTAGCAATCAGCCCCAGCATTTT

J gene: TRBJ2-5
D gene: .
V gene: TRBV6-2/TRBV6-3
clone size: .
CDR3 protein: CASTTLSGPQETQYF
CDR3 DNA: TGTGCCAGCACTACCCTGTCGGGTCCCCAAGAGACCCAGTACTTC

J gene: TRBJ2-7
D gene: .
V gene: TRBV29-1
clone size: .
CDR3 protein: CSVRGQAYEQYF
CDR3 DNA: TGCAGCGTCCGGGGGCAGGCCTACGAGCAGTACTTC

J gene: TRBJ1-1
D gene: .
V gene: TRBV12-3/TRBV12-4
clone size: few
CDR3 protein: CASSFGVGNTEAFF
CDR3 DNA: TGTGCCAGCAGTTTTGGGGTGGGGAACACTGAAGCTTTCTTT

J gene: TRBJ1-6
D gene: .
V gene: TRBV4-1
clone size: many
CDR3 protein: CASSQEGISALHF
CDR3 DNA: TGCGCCAGCAGCCAAGAAGGAATCAGTGCCCTCCACTTT

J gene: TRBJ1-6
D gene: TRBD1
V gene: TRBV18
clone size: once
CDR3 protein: CASSQQEGQGNSPLHF
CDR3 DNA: TGTGCCAGCTCACAACAAGAGGGACAGGGGAATTCACCCCTCCACTTT

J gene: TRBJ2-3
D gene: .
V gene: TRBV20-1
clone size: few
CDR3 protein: CSAVLATDTQYF
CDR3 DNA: TGCAGTGCTGTCCTAGCCACAGATACGCAGTATTTT

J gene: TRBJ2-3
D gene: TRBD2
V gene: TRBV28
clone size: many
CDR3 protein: CASSLKREGLDTQYF
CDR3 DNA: TGTGCCAGCAGTTTGAAGCGGGAGGGATTAGATACGCAGTATTTT